The rows below give T cell receptor beta chains drawn from one sample of a study of blood T cells in healthy people across ages. TCRdb called the 5' RACE reads again in MiXCR, with one record for every CDR3 protein. Here the sample spans 1 million or so distinct CDR3 sequences, roughly 45% being singletons. Sequencing used blood. The receptors come from a woman aged 55-70 years in good health. The CDR3 runs from the conserved cysteine through the conserved F or W. The order of the fields is D gene, J gene, V gene, clone size, CDR3 length, CDR3 protein, CDR3 DNA. D genes are given only for firm matches. Rows give clone size only sometimes, using once, few, many, or a class for an expanded clone.

TRBD1,TRBJ2-4,TRBV24-1,few,15,CATSDRDRAKNIQYF,TGTGCCACCAGTGATCGGGACAGAGCCAAAAACATTCAGTACTTC
NA,TRBJ2-3,TRBV6-5,few,15,CASSQTSLRTDTQYF,TGTGCCAGCAGCCAAACTAGCTTGCGCACAGATACGCAGTATTTT
NA,TRBJ2-1,TRBV5-1,NA,13,CASSMEAVSEQFF,TGCGCCAGCAGCATGGAGGCGGTTAGCGAGCAGTTCTTC
TRBD2,TRBJ2-7,TRBV27,NA,14,CASSFGSGSYEQYF,TGTGCCAGCAGTTTCGGTAGCGGGAGTTACGAGCAGTACTTC
TRBD2,TRBJ2-2,TRBV3-1,NA,17,CASSQENLAGNTGELFF,TGTGCCAGCAGCCAAGAAAACCTAGCGGGGAACACCGGGGAGCTGTTTTTT
NA,TRBJ2-1,TRBV7-3,NA,13,CASSFSTSGEQFF,TGTGCCAGCAGCTTTAGTACCAGCGGGGAGCAGTTCTTC
NA,TRBJ1-2,TRBV28,few,13,CASMSGTYYGYTF,TGTGCCAGCATGTCGGGCACGTACTATGGCTACACCTTC
NA,TRBJ2-5,TRBV7-2,few,14,CASSSSSIKETQYF,TGTGCCAGCAGCTCCTCCTCCATTAAAGAGACCCAGTACTTC
NA,TRBJ2-5,TRBV20-1,NA,13,CSARASSAETQYF,TGCAGTGCTAGAGCGTCTAGCGCGGAGACCCAGTACTTC
NA,TRBJ2-3,TRBV4-1,NA,18,CASSQDQKKRQTTGTQYF,TGCGCCAGCAGCCAAGATCAGAAGAAGAGGCAAACGACAGGTACGCAGTATTTT
TRBD1,TRBJ1-1,TRBV29-1,NA,14,CSARAGQGNTEAFF,TGCAGCGCCCGAGCGGGACAGGGGAACACTGAAGCTTTCTTT
TRBD1,TRBJ2-3,TRBV20-1,NA,14,CSASWDRETDTQYF,TGCAGTGCTAGTTGGGACAGAGAAACAGATACGCAGTATTTT
NA,TRBJ2-1,TRBV7-9,few,14,CASSLARSGNEQFF,TGTGCCAGCAGCTTAGCTCGATCCGGCAATGAGCAGTTCTTC
TRBD2,TRBJ2-7,TRBV13,NA,15,CASSSGTSGNYEQYF,TGTGCCAGCAGCTCCGGGACTAGCGGGAACTACGAGCAGTACTTC
NA,TRBJ2-1,TRBV4-1,NA,14,CASSQDRGYNEQFF,TGCGCCAGCAGCCAAGATCGGGGCTACAATGAGCAGTTCTTC
NA,TRBJ2-1,TRBV5-1,NA,13,CASSFSGSNEQFF,TGCGCCAGCAGCTTTAGCGGATCCAATGAGCAGTTCTTC
TRBD1,TRBJ2-3,TRBV28,NA,17,CASSLSSRDSQRDTQYF,TGTGCCAGCAGTTTAAGTAGCCGGGACAGCCAGAGGGATACGCAGTATTTT
TRBD1,TRBJ2-3,TRBV25-1,many,15,CASSGTGSRTDTQYF,TGTGCCAGCAGTGGGACAGGGTCACGCACAGATACGCAGTATTTT
NA,TRBJ1-6,TRBV12-3/TRBV12-4,few,15,CASSPPGTYNSPLHF,TGTGCCAGCAGTCCGCCGGGAACCTATAATTCACCCCTCCACTTT
TRBD1,TRBJ2-1,TRBV6-6,NA,14,CASGSGQINNEQFF,TGTGCCAGCGGCTCGGGACAGATCAACAATGAGCAGTTCTTC
NA,TRBJ2-1,TRBV27,many,12,CASSLRGLPQFF,TGTGCCAGCAGTTTAAGGGGCCTTCCCCAGTTCTTC
NA,TRBJ2-7,TRBV12-3/TRBV12-4,few,14,CASSLQQPGHEQYF,TGTGCCAGCAGTTTACAACAGCCTGGACACGAGCAGTACTTC
NA,TRBJ2-3,TRBV28,NA,15,CASSLRQGGADTQYF,TGTGCCAGCAGTTTACGACAGGGAGGCGCAGATACGCAGTATTTT
NA,TRBJ2-5,TRBV4-1,few,15,CASSQERWSQETQYF,TGCGCCAGCAGCCAAGAGAGGTGGAGCCAAGAGACCCAGTACTTC
TRBD2,TRBJ2-1,TRBV5-1,few,14,CASGGGGLHNEQFF,TGCGCCAGCGGTGGGGGGGGACTACACAATGAGCAGTTCTTC
TRBD2,TRBJ2-1,TRBV5-5,few,16,CASRNQRLATDNEQFF,TGTGCCAGCAGAAATCAACGACTAGCGACGGACAATGAGCAGTTCTTC
TRBD1,TRBJ2-7,TRBV27,few,18,CASSFRVGTGGGSYEQYF,TGTGCCAGCAGTTTCAGAGTGGGGACAGGGGGTGGCTCCTACGAGCAGTACTTC
NA,TRBJ1-6,TRBV15,NA,14,CATSSTAGRSPLHF,TGTGCCACCAGCTCTACCGCGGGCAGGTCACCCCTCCACTTT
TRBD2,TRBJ2-1,TRBV5-5,NA,15,CASSELAGIYNEQFF,TGTGCCAGCAGCGAACTAGCGGGGATCTACAATGAGCAGTTCTTC
NA,TRBJ2-7,TRBV12-3/TRBV12-4,NA,14,CASSFVGVPYEQYF,TGTGCCAGCAGTTTTGTGGGAGTTCCCTACGAGCAGTACTTC
TRBD1,TRBJ1-5,TRBV6-2/TRBV6-3,once,18,CASSYGTGGPINPQPQHF,TGTGCCAGCAGTTACGGGACAGGGGGCCCCATCAACCCTCAGCCCCAGCATTTT
NA,TRBJ1-2,TRBV15,NA,15,CATSTSRGSNYGYTF,TGTGCCACCAGCACCTCCAGGGGTTCTAACTATGGCTACACCTTC
NA,TRBJ2-7,TRBV28,NA,16,CASSFLGGGARSEQYF,TGTGCCAGCAGTTTCCTCGGAGGGGGAGCAAGGAGTGAGCAGTACTTC
TRBD1,TRBJ2-2,TRBV13,NA,15,CASSDGQGNTGELFF,TGTGCCAGCAGCGACGGACAGGGAAACACCGGGGAGCTGTTTTTT
TRBD1,TRBJ2-5,TRBV20-1,few,15,CSAREEGGRVETQYF,TGCAGTGCTAGAGAGGAAGGGGGCAGGGTAGAGACCCAGTACTTC
TRBD2,TRBJ2-3,TRBV20-1,once,16,CGARDWLAGVTDTQYF,TGCGGTGCTAGAGATTGGCTAGCGGGAGTGACAGATACGCAGTATTTT
TRBD2,TRBJ2-3,TRBV5-1,NA,16,CASSLDASGKRDTQYF,TGCGCCAGCAGCTTGGATGCTAGCGGGAAGCGAGATACGCAGTATTTT
TRBD2,TRBJ2-1,TRBV20-1,NA,14,CSATGLEVRNEQFF,TGCAGTGCTACGGGACTAGAGGTTCGCAATGAGCAGTTCTTC
TRBD2,TRBJ2-7,TRBV27,few,14,CASSPLAGEHEQYF,TGTGCCAGCAGTCCACTAGCGGGAGAACACGAGCAGTACTTC